These 21 T cell receptor beta chains originate from one sample sequenced in a study of blood T cells in healthy people across ages (dated by TCRdb to the mid-2010s). Preparation of the library involved 5' RACE. The sequencer was an Illumina HiSeq 2500. A second roughly 6 to 11 cycle PCR used a sample-barcoded 5' primer and a J-beta primer mix. TCRdb cleaned the public reads at Q25 with fastp, built clones with MiXCR and kept in-frame beta chains. Rows are combined by CDR3 protein, so each entry shows the most common genes and DNA. The sample table contains about 1.8 million distinct CDR3 sequences; only one count was recorded for about 50% of them. Approximately 2% of the sample is in the top ten clones. The sequenced material came from blood. The receptors originated from a woman aged 40 to 50 in good health.

The chain links TRBV7-2 to TRBJ2-1; 8 positions match TRBD2. This CDR3 has 16 residues. The V segment lost 5 bases and the J segment 2 bases; nucleotides outside the gene matches: 8. CDR1 is SGHTA and CDR2 is FQGNSA in the germline V gene. The CDR3 nucleotides are TGTGCCAGCAGCGTAATACCGGGACTAGCCTACAATGAGCAGTTCTTC. This translates into CASSVIPGLAYNEQFF. Using reference TRBV7-2 and TRBJ2-1 for the parts outside the CDR3, the full variable domain is GAGVSQSPSNKVTEKGKDVELRCDPISGHTALYWYRQSLGQGLEFLIYFQGNSAPDKSGLPSDRFSAERTGGSVSTLTIQRTQQEDSAVYLCASSVIPGLAYNEQFFGPGTRLTVL.

The chain is built from TRBV6-5 and TRBJ1-2; TRBD1 agrees at 7 bases. Trimming removed 7 bases from V and 3 bases from J; junction bases left unmatched: 11. The CDR3 contains 15 residues. The germline gives CDR1 MNHEY, CDR2 SVGAGI. CDR3 protein: CASTSGRQGHYGYTF. DNA of the CDR3: TGTGCCAGCACCTCGGGGAGACAGGGACACTATGGCTACACCTTC.

V gene TRBV10-3 combines with J gene TRBJ1-1; D not certain. In germline, CDR1 is ENHRY, CDR2 SYGVKD. V was clipped by 0 bases and J by 4 bases, with 9 bases between them. CDR3 size: 14 residues. The CDR3 loop is CAISESVGSTEAFF. The CDR3, as DNA: TGTGCCATCAGTGAGTCTGTGGGAAGCACTGAAGCTTTCTTT.

V usage is TRBV7-9 and J usage is TRBJ2-1; no firm D call. V lost 5 bases and J 13 bases, leaving 12 bases between the germline ends. The CDR3 extends over 11 amino acids. Per the germline V gene, CDR1 is SEHNR and CDR2 is FQNEAQ (reference sequence). This CDR3 reads CASSPGVFQFF. In nucleotides, the CDR3 is TGTGCCAGCAGCCCAGGTGTATTTCAGTTCTTC. The whole variable domain, filled in from reference TRBV7-9 and TRBJ2-1, reads DTGVSQNPRHKITKRGQNVTFRCDPISEHNRLYWYRQTLGQGPEFLTYFQNEAQLEKSRLLSDRFSAERPKGSFSTLEIQRTEQGDSAMYLCASSPGVFQFFGPGTRLTVL.

The rearrangement joins TRBV10-1 to TRBJ1-2, with D possibly TRBD1 on 5 matching bases. This CDR3 is built from 16 residues. The germline V gene has CDR1 WNHNN and CDR2 SYGVQD (reference sequence). Trimming left V 0 bases short and J 1 base short, with 12 bases between. For the CDR3, the DNA is TGCGCCAGCAGTGAGTCTCGGGACGGGATTAACTATGGCTACACCTTC. Translated: CASSESRDGINYGYTF.

As to this clonotype: Relative to the germline gene, one junction end is altered; a read error may explain this. The chain uses TRBV12-3 or TRBV12-4 and TRBJ2-3, with no clear D. CDR3 size: 12 residues. The DNA of the CDR3 is TGTGCCAGCAGTTTAAGTAAAGATATGCAGTATTTT. This codes for CASSLSKDMQYF.

The chain employs TRBV7-9 and TRBJ2-3; TRBD2 aligns across 12 bases. After removal of 6 bases from V and 2 bases from J, the junction contained 3 bases not matched to a gene. This CDR3 has 15 amino acids. CDR1 and CDR2 (germline): SEHNR, FQNEAQ (reference sequence). In DNA, the CDR3 is TGTGCCAGCAGAACTAGCGGGAGGACCACAGATACGCAGTATTTT. Protein product: CASRTSGRTTDTQYF.

The chain employs TRBV6-2 or TRBV6-3 and TRBJ2-1; 10 positions agree with TRBD2. The CDR3 extends over 17 amino acids. CDR1 is MNHEY, CDR2 SVGEGT, per germline. V shed 7 bases and J 4 bases; nucleotides not matched to a gene: 13. DNA for the CDR3: TGTGCCAGCATAAAAGACCTACTAGCGGGGACATACAATGAGCAGTTCTTC. It yields the protein CASIKDLLAGTYNEQFF.

The DNA for the CDR3 is TGCAGCGTTGTTAAGGCAGATACGCAGTATTTT. This sequence encodes CSVVKADTQYF. The rearrangement joins TRBV29-1 to TRBJ2-3; D gene unclear. Germline assignment: CDR1 SQVTM and CDR2 ANQGSEA. This CDR3 is built from 11 residues. Trimming took 4 bases from V and 4 from J, leaving 6 bases between them.

This clonotype has a handful of counts. The chain recombines TRBV7-3 with TRBJ2-3, with 9 bases identical to TRBD2. Germline assignment: CDR1 SGHTA and CDR2 FQGTGA. This CDR3 spans 17 amino acids. The V segment lost 2 bases and the J segment 2 bases; nucleotides outside the gene matches: 8. CDR3 in DNA: TGTGCCAGCAGCTTATTTAGGACTAGCGATTCCACAGATACGCAGTATTTT. Amino acid sequence: CASSLFRTSDSTDTQYF.

The chain combines TRBV7-9 with TRBJ2-5; 7 bases match TRBD1. Per germline, CDR1 SEHNR and CDR2 FQNEAQ (reference sequence). V dropped 4 bases and J dropped 5; count of bases not matched to a gene: 10. The CDR3 is 15 residues long. CDR3 loop: CASSSSGGNTETQYF. As DNA, the CDR3 is TGTGCCAGCAGCTCCTCAGGGGGTAATACGGAGACCCAGTACTTC.

The chain uses TRBV7-2 and TRBJ2-1, with 9 bases identical to TRBD2. The CDR3 contains 15 residues. J gave up 4 bases and V 1 base, and 2 bases lay outside the gene matches. Germline CDR1 is SGHTA and CDR2 is FQGNSA. Here the CDR3 reads CASSLGTSVYNEQFF. CDR3 in DNA: TGTGCCAGCAGCTTAGGGACTAGCGTGTACAATGAGCAGTTCTTC.

CDR3 in DNA: TGTGCCACCGTCCGCGGCGAGACCCAGTACTTC. Its translation is CATVRGETQYF. The chain has TRBV6-5 and TRBJ2-5, with D unclear. Trimming shortened V by 10 bases and J by 5 bases, and 11 bases separated the two germline ends. The CDR3 covers 11 residues. Germline V CDR1 and CDR2: MNHEY, SVGAGI.

This clonotype was detected a few times. The chain carries TRBV20-1 and TRBJ2-7; 9 bases agree with TRBD1. The CDR3 covers 15 residues. The V gene end was trimmed by 5 bases and the J gene end by 1 base; junction bases not matched to a gene: 9. Germline V gene lookup returns CDR1 DFQATT and CDR2 SNEGSKA (reference sequence). CDR3 bases: TGCAGTGCTCAACCACAGGGGGCGAGATCCTACGAGCAGTACTTC. Translating it yields CSAQPQGARSYEQYF.

This clonotype occurred a few times. The genes are TRBV20-1 and TRBJ2-5, with a weak D call TRBD2 (7 bases). V was trimmed by 1 base and J by 4 bases, leaving 10 bases between them. CDR1 DFQATT and CDR2 SNEGSKA come from the germline V gene (reference sequence). The CDR3 extends over 13 amino acids. The CDR3 region has the DNA TGCAGTGCTAGAGGGCGGGGGCGAGAGACCCAGTACTTC. Residues: CSARGRGRETQYF.

This clonotype was counted at least ten times. This chain links TRBV5-1 with TRBJ2-7; possibly TRBD2 for D (6 bases). Per the germline V gene, CDR1 is SGHRS and CDR2 is YFSETQ. Trimming removed 4 bases from V and 4 bases from J, with 12 bases in between. This CDR3 spans 13 amino acids. In DNA form, the CDR3 reads TGCGCCAGCAGCCAGTGGCGGGGTTACGAGCAGTACTTC. Translating gives CASSQWRGYEQYF.

The genes are TRBV28 and TRBJ2-7, with a tentative D call TRBD1 (6 bases). The CDR3 is 14 amino acids. Trimming pared 5 bases from V and 7 bases from J, leaving 18 bases between. CDR1 MDHEN and CDR2 SYDVKM come from the germline V gene. CDR3 in amino acids: CASSPFTGQGEQYF. Written as DNA, the CDR3 is TGTGCCAGCAGTCCCTTCACAGGGCAGGGAGAGCAGTACTTC. The complete variable domain, with remaining parts taken from reference TRBV28 and TRBJ2-7, reads DVKVTQSSRYLVKRTGEKVFLECVQDMDHENMFWYRQDPGLGLRLIYFSYDVKMKEKGDIPEGYSVSREKKERFSLILESASTNQTSMYLCASSPFTGQGEQYFGPGTRLTVT.

This sequence joins TRBV12-3 or TRBV12-4 and TRBJ1-6; TRBD1 aligns across 8 bases. The CDR3 is 15 amino acids. J gave up 5 bases and V 5 bases, and 5 bases lay outside the gene matches. The CDR3: CASSPQGANNSPLHF. DNA of the CDR3: TGTGCCAGCAGTCCCCAGGGGGCGAATAATTCACCCCTCCACTTT.

This chain links TRBV27 with TRBJ2-3, with 8 bases that match TRBD1. CDR3 length: 17 residues. V shed 2 bases and J 4 bases; nucleotides not matched to a gene: 11. Germline lookup yields CDR1 MNHEY and CDR2 SMNVEV (reference sequence). DNA for the CDR3: TGTGCCAGCAGTTTAATGCCGACAGGGGATCGCGCAGATACGCAGTATTTT. This encodes CASSLMPTGDRADTQYF.

This clonotype has a handful of counts. This chain links TRBV12-3 or TRBV12-4 with TRBJ2-1, with 7 bases fitting TRBD1. The V and J ends lost 5 bases and 8 bases, in that order; junction bases with no gene match: 12. The CDR3 extends over 15 amino acids. The CDR3 reads CASSHNRGRGDEQFF. CDR3 nucleotides: TGTGCCAGCAGTCACAACAGGGGCCGTGGGGATGAGCAGTTCTTC.

V gene TRBV4-3 combines with J gene TRBJ2-5; 7 positions match TRBD2. TRBJ2-4 matches the DNA end more closely, so the J call is doubtful. The CDR3 has 17 residues. Germline V lookup: CDR1 LGHNA, CDR2 YSLEER. CDR3 sequence: CASSQGGRGQSKNIQYF. CDR3 bases: TGCGCCAGCAGCCAAGGAGGGAGGGGTCAGTCCAAAAACATTCAGTACTTC.